Given below is one TCR beta chain in context. Antigen unknown. A clone one base away is much larger, so this may be a read error. The data originate from a study of blood T cells in healthy people across ages. Study outcomes and limitations: CMV status of donors was unknown, possibly confounding expanded clonotype changes.

Deletions cut 1 base from V and 6 bases from J, with 10 bases between. CDR1 is MGHRA and CDR2 is YSYEKL in the germline V gene. This CDR3 contains 13 residues. PCR was performed a second time for 7 to 11 cycles using a sample-barcoded 5' primer and a J-beta primer mix. There were at least 3 million CDR3-containing paired-end reads obtained from each sample. TCRdb independently ran MiXCR on the 5' RACE reads; one entry per CDR3 protein. The sample has roughly 1,500,000 distinct CDR3 sequences, about 35% seen once. The sample was blood. This TCR was sampled from a woman aged 30 to 39 in good health. The chain combines TRBV4-1 with TRBJ2-7; possibly TRBD2 for D (5 bases). The CDR3 region has the DNA TGCGCCAGCAGCCAAGGGACTCGCTGCGAGCAGTACTTC. This translates into CASSQGTRCEQYF.